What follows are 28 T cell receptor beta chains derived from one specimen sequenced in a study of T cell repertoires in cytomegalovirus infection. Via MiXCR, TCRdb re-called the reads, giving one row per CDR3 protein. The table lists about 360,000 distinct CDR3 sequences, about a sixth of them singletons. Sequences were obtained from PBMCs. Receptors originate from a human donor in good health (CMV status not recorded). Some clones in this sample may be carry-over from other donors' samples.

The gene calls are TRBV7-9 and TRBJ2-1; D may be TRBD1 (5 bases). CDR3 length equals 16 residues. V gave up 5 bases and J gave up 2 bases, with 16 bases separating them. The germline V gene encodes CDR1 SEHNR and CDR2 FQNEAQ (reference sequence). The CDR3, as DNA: TGTGCCAGCAGCCCCAGTGGCAGGGCCGCCTACAATGAGCAGTTCTTC. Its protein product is CASSPSGRAAYNEQFF.

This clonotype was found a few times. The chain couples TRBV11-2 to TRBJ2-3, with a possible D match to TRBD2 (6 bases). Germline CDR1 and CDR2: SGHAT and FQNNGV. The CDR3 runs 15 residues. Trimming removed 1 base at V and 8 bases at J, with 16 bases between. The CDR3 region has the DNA TGTGCCAGCAGCTTAGTATCAACTTCGGAGGGTACGCAGTATTTT. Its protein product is CASSLVSTSEGTQYF.

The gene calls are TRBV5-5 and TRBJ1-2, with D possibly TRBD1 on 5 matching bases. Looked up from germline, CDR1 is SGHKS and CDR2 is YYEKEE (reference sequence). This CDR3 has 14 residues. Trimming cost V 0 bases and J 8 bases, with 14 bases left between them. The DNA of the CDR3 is TGTGCCAGCAGCTTGGGGGCCGGGACTATCGGCTACACCTTC. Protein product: CASSLGAGTIGYTF.

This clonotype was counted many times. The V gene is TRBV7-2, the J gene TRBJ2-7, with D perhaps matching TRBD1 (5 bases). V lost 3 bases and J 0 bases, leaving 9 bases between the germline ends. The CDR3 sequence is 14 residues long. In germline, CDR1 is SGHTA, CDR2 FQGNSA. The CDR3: CASSLLTASYEQYF. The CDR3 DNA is TGTGCCAGCAGCTTGTTGACAGCCTCCTACGAGCAGTACTTC.

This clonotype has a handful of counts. The CDR3 spells CASSLGGDLAKNIQYF. In DNA form, the CDR3 reads TGCGCCAGCAGCTTGGGCGGTGATCTAGCCAAAAACATTCAGTACTTC. The chain recombines TRBV5-1 with TRBJ2-4, with no clear D. V shed 0 bases and J shed 0 bases, with 10 bases lying between them. The CDR3 is made up of 16 amino acids. The V gene's germline CDR1 is SGHRS and CDR2 YFSETQ.

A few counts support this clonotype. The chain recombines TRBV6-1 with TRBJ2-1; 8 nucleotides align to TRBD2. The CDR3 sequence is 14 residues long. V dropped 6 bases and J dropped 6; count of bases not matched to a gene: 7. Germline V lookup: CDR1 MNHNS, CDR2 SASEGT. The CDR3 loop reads CASSKGLESNEQFF. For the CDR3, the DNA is TGTGCCAGCAGCAAGGGACTAGAATCCAATGAGCAGTTCTTC.

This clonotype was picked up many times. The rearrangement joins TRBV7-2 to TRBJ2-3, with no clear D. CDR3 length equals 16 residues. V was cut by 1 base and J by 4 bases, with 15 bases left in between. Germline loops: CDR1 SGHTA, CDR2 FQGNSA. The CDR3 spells CASSLGPLGMADTQYF. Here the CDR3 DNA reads TGTGCCAGCAGCTTAGGACCTCTGGGCATGGCAGATACGCAGTATTTT.

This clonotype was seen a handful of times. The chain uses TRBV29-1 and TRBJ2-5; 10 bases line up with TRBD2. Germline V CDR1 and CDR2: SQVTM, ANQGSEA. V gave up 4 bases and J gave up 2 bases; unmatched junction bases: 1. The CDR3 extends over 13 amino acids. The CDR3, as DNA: TGCAGCGTTGGAGCGGGAGGGCAAGAGACCCAGTACTTC. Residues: CSVGAGGQETQYF.

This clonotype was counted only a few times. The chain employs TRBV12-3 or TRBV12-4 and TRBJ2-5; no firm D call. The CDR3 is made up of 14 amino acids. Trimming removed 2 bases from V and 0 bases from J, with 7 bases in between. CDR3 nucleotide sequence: TGTGCCAGCAGTTTATTGACGGACCAAGAGACCCAGTACTTC. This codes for CASSLLTDQETQYF.

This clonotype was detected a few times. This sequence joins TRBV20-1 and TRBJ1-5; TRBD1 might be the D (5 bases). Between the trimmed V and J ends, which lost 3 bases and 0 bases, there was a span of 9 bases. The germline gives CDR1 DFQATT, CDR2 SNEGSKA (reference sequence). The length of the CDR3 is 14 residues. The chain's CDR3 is CSASGGYSNQPQHF. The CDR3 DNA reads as TGCAGTGCTAGCGGGGGATATAGCAATCAGCCCCAGCATTTT.

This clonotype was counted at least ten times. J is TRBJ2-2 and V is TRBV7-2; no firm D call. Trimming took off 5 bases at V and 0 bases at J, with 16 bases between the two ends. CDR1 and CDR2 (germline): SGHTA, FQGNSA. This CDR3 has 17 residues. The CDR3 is CASSAVGGTPNTGELFF. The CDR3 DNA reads TGTGCCAGCAGCGCAGTAGGTGGAACACCGAACACCGGGGAGCTGTTTTTT.

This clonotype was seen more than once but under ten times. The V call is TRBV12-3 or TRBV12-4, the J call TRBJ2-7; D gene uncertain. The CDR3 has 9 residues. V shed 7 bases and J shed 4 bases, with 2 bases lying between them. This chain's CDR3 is CASNYEQYF. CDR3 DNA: TGTGCCAGCAATTACGAGCAGTACTTC.

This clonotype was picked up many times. As DNA, the CDR3 is TGTGCCAGCAGTTACACGGGGACGGCCTACGAGCAGTACTTC. Its translation is CASSYTGTAYEQYF. The chain has TRBV27 and TRBJ2-7; tentatively, D is TRBD1 or TRBD2 (5 bases each). V was trimmed by 4 bases and J by 2 bases, leaving 12 bases between them. Germline CDR1 and CDR2: MNHEY and SMNVEV (reference sequence). This CDR3 region has 14 residues.

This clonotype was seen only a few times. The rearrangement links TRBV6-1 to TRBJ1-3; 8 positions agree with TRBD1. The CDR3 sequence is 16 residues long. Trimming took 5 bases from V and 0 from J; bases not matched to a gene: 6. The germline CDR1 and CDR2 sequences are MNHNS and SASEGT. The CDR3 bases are TGTGCCAGCAGTTTCGACAGGGGACTCTCTGGAAACACCATATATTTT. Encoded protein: CASSFDRGLSGNTIYF.

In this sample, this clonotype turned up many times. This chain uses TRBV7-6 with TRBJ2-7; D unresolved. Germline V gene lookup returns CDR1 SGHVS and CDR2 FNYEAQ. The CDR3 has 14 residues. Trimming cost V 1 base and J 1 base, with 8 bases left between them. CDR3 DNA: TGTGCCAGCAGCTTAGACCCGAGGTCCTACGAGCAGTACTTC. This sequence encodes CASSLDPRSYEQYF.

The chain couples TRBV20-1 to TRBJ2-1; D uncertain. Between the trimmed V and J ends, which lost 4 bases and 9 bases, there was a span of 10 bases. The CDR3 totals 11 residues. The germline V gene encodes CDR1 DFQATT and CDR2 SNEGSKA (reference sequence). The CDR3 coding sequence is TGCAGTGCTACCCCCATCGGTGAGCAGTTCTTC. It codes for CSATPIGEQFF.

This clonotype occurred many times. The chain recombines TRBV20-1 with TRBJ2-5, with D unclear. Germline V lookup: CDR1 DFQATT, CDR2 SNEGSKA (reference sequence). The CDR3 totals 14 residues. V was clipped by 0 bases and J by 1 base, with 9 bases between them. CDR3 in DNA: TGCAGTGCTAGAGATTCCAGGATCCAAGAGACCCAGTACTTC. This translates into CSARDSRIQETQYF.

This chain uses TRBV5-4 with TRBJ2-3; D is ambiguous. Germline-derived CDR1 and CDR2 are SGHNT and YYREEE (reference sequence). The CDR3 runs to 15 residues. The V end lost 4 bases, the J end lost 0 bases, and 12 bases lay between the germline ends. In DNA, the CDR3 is TGTGCCAGCAGCCCTGCGGTGCTGAGCACAGATACGCAGTATTTT. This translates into CASSPAVLSTDTQYF.

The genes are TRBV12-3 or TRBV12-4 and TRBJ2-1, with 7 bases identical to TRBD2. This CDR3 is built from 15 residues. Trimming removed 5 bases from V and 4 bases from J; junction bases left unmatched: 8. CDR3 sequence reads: CASSIGTTNYNEQFF. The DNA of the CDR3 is TGTGCCAGCAGTATCGGGACTACGAATTACAATGAGCAGTTCTTC.

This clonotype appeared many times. CDR3 region: CASSEIPPLRRNTEAFF. The CDR3 DNA is TGTGCCAGCAGCGAAATCCCCCCCCTCAGGCGGAACACTGAAGCTTTCTTT. The chain uses TRBV12-3 or TRBV12-4 and TRBJ1-1; D gene unclear. This CDR3 is built from 17 residues. V lost 6 bases to trimming and J lost 1 base, with 21 bases between them.

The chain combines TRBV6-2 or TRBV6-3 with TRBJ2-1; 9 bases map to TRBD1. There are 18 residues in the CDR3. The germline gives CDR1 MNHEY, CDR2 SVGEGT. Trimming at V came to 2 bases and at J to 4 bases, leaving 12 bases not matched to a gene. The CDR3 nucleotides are TGTGCCAGCAGTTACGCGGAATTCGGACAGGGGCCTTACAATGAGCAGTTCTTC. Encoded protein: CASSYAEFGQGPYNEQFF.

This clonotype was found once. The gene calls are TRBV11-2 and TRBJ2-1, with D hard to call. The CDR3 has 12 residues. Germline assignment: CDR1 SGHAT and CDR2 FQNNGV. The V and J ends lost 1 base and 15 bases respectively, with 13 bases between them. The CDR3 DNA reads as TGTGCCAGCAGCTTAGGTCCGGCGCGACGGTTCTTC. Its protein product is CASSLGPARRFF.

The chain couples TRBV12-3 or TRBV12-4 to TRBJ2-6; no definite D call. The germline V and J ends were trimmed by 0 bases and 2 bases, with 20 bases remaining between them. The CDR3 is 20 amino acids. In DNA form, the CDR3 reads TGTGCCAGCAGTTTAGCTCATATCCCCTGGTCTCGACCTGGGGCCAACGTCCTGACTTTC. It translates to CASSLAHIPWSRPGANVLTF.

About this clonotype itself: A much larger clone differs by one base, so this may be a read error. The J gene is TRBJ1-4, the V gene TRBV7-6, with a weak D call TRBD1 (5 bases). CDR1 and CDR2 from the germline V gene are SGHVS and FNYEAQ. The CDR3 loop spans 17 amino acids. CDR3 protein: CASSLDPAAEDQGKLVF. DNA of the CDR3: TGTGCCAGCAGCTTAGACCCCGCGGCGGAGGACCAGGGAAAACTGGTTTTT.

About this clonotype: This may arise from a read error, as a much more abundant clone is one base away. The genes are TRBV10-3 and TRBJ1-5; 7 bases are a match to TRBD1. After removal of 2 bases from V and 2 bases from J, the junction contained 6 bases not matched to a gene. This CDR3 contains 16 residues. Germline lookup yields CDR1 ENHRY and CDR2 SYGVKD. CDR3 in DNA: TGTGCCATCAGTGAGAAGACAGGGACTGGCAATCAGCCCCAGCATTTT. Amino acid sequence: CAISEKTGTGNQPQHF.

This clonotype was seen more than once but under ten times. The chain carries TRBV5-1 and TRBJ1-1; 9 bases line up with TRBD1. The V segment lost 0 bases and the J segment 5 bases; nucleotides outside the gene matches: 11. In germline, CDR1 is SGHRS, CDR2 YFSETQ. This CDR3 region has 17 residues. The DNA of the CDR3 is TGCGCCAGCAGCTTGGGGGCCCGAACAGGGGGCACGACTGAAGCTTTCTTT. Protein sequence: CASSLGARTGGTTEAFF.

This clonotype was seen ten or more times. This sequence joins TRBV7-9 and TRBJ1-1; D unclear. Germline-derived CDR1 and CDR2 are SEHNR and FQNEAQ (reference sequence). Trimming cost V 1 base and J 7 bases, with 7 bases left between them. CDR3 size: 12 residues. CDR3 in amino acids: CASSLVGIEAFF. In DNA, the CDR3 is TGTGCCAGCAGCTTAGTCGGAATTGAAGCTTTCTTT.

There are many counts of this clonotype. The chain's CDR3 is CASSLYWGGSADTQYF. The DNA for the CDR3 is TGTGCCAGCAGTCTTTATTGGGGGGGGAGCGCAGATACGCAGTATTTT. The genes are TRBV7-2 and TRBJ2-3; 7 bases align to TRBD2. V was clipped by 6 bases and J by 4 bases; unmatched bases: 13. The length of the CDR3 is 16 residues. CDR1 is SGHTA, CDR2 FQGNSA, per germline.